A selection of T cell receptor beta chains follows, all from one sample in a study of CD8+CD57+ T cells in acquired aplastic anemia. TCRdb used MiXCR to reprocess the reads, holding one entry per CDR3 protein. This sample has under 500,000 distinct CDR3 sequences, with around 32% found just once. Sequencing input: sorted CD4+, CD8+, or CD8+CD57+ T cells (not recorded which) from PBMCs. Source of these receptors: a human donor with aplastic anemia. CDR3s include the opening cysteine and the closing phenylalanine or tryptophan. The D gene is left open where the match is weak. Clone sizes are given selectively: once, few, many, or a class where the clone is expanded.

j_call clone_size d_call v_call cdr3_length cdr3_nt cdr3_aa
TRBJ2-3 NA NA TRBV5-5 15 TGTGCCAGCAGCTCGAATGTATGGGGGAGGGATACGCAGTATTTT CASSSNVWGRDTQYF
TRBJ2-5 NA TRBD2 TRBV5-6 16 TGTGCCAGCAGCTGGACTAGCGGGGGGTTCCAAGAGACCCAGTACTTC CASSWTSGGFQETQYF
TRBJ1-2 NA NA TRBV2 13 TGTGCCAGCAGTTTATCATCCGGGGTTGGCTACACCTTC CASSLSSGVGYTF
TRBJ1-3 NA NA TRBV10-3 14 TGTGCCATCAGTGAGGATCAGGATCTCCGGACCATATATTTT CAISEDQDLRTIYF
TRBJ1-1 NA NA TRBV10-3 15 TGTGCCATCAGTGAAGGGGGGCGGGGAGGCACTGAAGCTTTCTTT CAISEGGRGGTEAFF
TRBJ2-7 NA TRBD1 TRBV2 15 TGTGCCAGCAGGGCAGGGGGAAAACTCTCCTACGAGCAGTACTTC CASRAGGKLSYEQYF
TRBJ1-5 many TRBD1 TRBV20-1 16 TGCAGTGCTCTTTACTCGGGGACAGGGCACGATCAGCCCCAGCATTTT CSALYSGTGHDQPQHF
TRBJ1-4 NA NA TRBV5-1 14 TGCGCCAGCAGCTTATGGGGGGCTGGTGAAAAACTGTTTTTT CASSLWGAGEKLFF
TRBJ2-5 NA TRBD1 TRBV4-1 18 TGCGCCAGCAGCCAACCCTGGCTACGACAGGGAATTAGGGAGACCCAGTACTTC CASSQPWLRQGIRETQYF
TRBJ2-3 many NA TRBV29-1 14 TGCAGCGTTGATGGTAGGGTGGATACAGATACGCAGTATTTT CSVDGRVDTDTQYF
TRBJ2-7 NA NA TRBV20-1 11 TGCAGTGCTAGAACCTTCTGCGAGCAGTACTTC CSARTFCEQYF
TRBJ1-2 NA NA TRBV6-1 12 TGTGCCAGCAGGCAAATAGGGGGAGGCCGCACCTTC CASRQIGGGRTF
TRBJ1-5 few NA TRBV2 15 TGTGCCAGCAGTGAAGCGGGAGATCCTAATCAGCCCCAGCATTTT CASSEAGDPNQPQHF
TRBJ2-5 once TRBD2 TRBV11-3 16 TGTGCCAGCAGCCCCGGGCGCGGGGGGGGGAAAGAGACCCAGTACTTC CASSPGRGGGKETQYF
TRBJ2-1 NA NA TRBV20-1 14 TGCAGTGCTAGAGGGCGGTGGAATTACAATGAGCAGTTCTTC CSARGRWNYNEQFF
TRBJ2-1 NA TRBD2 TRBV2 14 TGTGCCAGCTATAGCGGGAGGGCCTACAATGAGCAGTTCTTC CASYSGRAYNEQFF
TRBJ2-7 few NA TRBV19 15 TGTGCCAGTAGTTTCCGGGACACGGCCTCCTACGAGCAGTACTTC CASSFRDTASYEQYF
TRBJ2-7 many NA TRBV25-1 13 TGTGCCAGTGAAGCCCCCGGGCCCTACGAGCAGTACTTC CASEAPGPYEQYF
TRBJ2-1 NA TRBD1 TRBV15 15 TGTGCCACCAGCAGAGATCGACAGGGGGCGAGTGAGCAGTTCTTC CATSRDRQGASEQFF
TRBJ2-7 NA TRBD1 TRBV10-3 16 TGTGCCATCAGTGAGCCAAACCGGGACAGGGAGTACGAGCAGTACTTC CAISEPNRDREYEQYF
TRBJ2-1 many NA TRBV7-9 11 TGTGCCAGCAGCCCAGTTGGTGAGCAGTTCTTC CASSPVGEQFF